The 28 T cell receptor beta chains reported below all come from one sample, sequenced in a study of T cell repertoires in cytomegalovirus infection. In TCRdb, the reads were re-called with MiXCR into one record per CDR3 protein. Among approximately 110,000 distinct CDR3 sequences, 30% were seen once, and the ten largest hold 41%. The antigens of these receptors remain unknown. Sample: CD8+ T cells from cultured PBMCs, taken from culture after CMV antigen stimulation. These receptors all come from a human donor in good health (CMV status not recorded). Some clones in this sample may be carry-over from other donors' samples.

This clonotype came up a few times. The chain uses TRBV6-1 and TRBJ1-5; D is unclear. Germline V gives CDR1 MNHNS, CDR2 SASEGT. Trimming pared 3 bases from V and 9 bases from J, leaving 6 bases between. CDR3 size: 11 residues. The CDR3 DNA follows: TGTGCCAGCAGTGATCTCGGGCCCCAGCATTTT. The encoded protein is CASSDLGPQHF.

This clonotype was recorded only once. A much larger clone lies a single base off, so this may be a read error. The V call is TRBV25-1, the J call TRBJ2-1; no definite D call. Near its end, the DNA agrees better with TRBJ2-7, so the J call may be wrong. The CDR3 is 12 residues long. Looked up from germline, CDR1 is MGHDK and CDR2 is SYGVNS. Here the CDR3 DNA reads TGTGCCAGCAGTGAAGTAGTCTTCGAGCAGTACTTC. Protein product: CASSEVVFEQYF.

This clonotype turned up a few times. The V gene is TRBV12-3 or TRBV12-4, the J gene TRBJ2-3; the D is unclear. The CDR3 has 12 residues. Trimming took 1 base from V and 5 from J, leaving 4 bases between them. The CDR3 is CASSLVGDTQYF. In nucleotides, the CDR3 is TGTGCCAGCAGTTTAGTGGGAGATACGCAGTATTTT.

The chain recombines TRBV12-3 or TRBV12-4 with TRBJ2-3; D gene uncertain. Trimming shortened V by 1 base and J by 1 base, and 9 bases separated the two germline ends. This CDR3 spans 15 amino acids. The CDR3 nucleotides read TGTGCCAGCAGTTTAGTTAGATTTGGCACAGATACGCAGTATTTT. Protein product: CASSLVRFGTDTQYF.

This chain uses TRBV7-6 with TRBJ1-2; 7 bases line up with TRBD1. V trimming: 5 bases; J trimming: 3 bases; junction bases outside the gene matches: 30. CDR3 length: 22 amino acids. From germline, CDR1 is SGHVS and CDR2 FNYEAQ. CDR3 bases: TGTGCCAGCAGCAGAACAGGGGTACCTTCACCGAGGGCCGCCGAGGTTCACTATGGCTACACCTTC. Amino acids: CASSRTGVPSPRAAEVHYGYTF.

This clonotype came up a few times. The chain uses TRBV28 and TRBJ2-5; 7 positions agree with TRBD1. CDR1 and CDR2 (germline): MDHEN, SYDVKM. Unmatched junction bases numbered 2, after V lost 6 bases and J lost 1 base. The CDR3 covers 13 residues. CDR3 amino acids: CASRDRAQETQYF. The DNA of the CDR3 is TGTGCCAGCAGAGACAGGGCCCAAGAGACCCAGTACTTC. The variable domain in full, completed from reference TRBV28 and TRBJ2-5, reads DVKVTQSSRYLVKRTGEKVFLECVQDMDHENMFWYRQDPGLGLRLIYFSYDVKMKEKGDIPEGYSVSREKKERFSLILESASTNQTSMYLCASRDRAQETQYFGPGTRLLVL.

This clonotype was seen more than once but under ten times. The chain is built from TRBV6-5 and TRBJ2-1, with 8 bases fitting TRBD2. Germline assignment: CDR1 MNHEY and CDR2 SVGAGI. V shed 6 bases and J 0 bases; nucleotides not matched to a gene: 10. This CDR3 spans 17 amino acids. The CDR3 DNA reads as TGTGCCAGCAGGGGGGGCGGGGGGCGAAGCTCCTACAATGAGCAGTTCTTC. Its translation: CASRGGGGRSSYNEQFF.

In its sample, this clonotype was seen a few times. This chain connects TRBV12-3 or TRBV12-4 to TRBJ2-3; tentatively, D is TRBD1 (5 bases). CDR3 length: 14 residues. The germline V and J ends were trimmed by 8 bases and 6 bases, with 18 bases remaining between them. CDR3 nucleotides: TGTGCCAGCGGCTCTGCTCGACAGTTGGATACGCAGTATTTT. This translates into CASGSARQLDTQYF.

The chain employs TRBV7-6 and TRBJ1-5; D gene uncertain. Trimming took off 4 bases at V and 7 bases at J, with 8 bases between the two ends. From germline, CDR1 is SGHVS and CDR2 FNYEAQ. The CDR3 is made up of 12 amino acids. CDR3 nucleotides: TGTGCCAGCAGCTCGCTAGGGCAGCCCCAGCATTTT. Its translation: CASSSLGQPQHF.

This clonotype occurred a few times. The rearrangement uses TRBV10-3 and TRBJ1-1; D might be TRBD1 (5 bases). CDR1 is ENHRY, CDR2 SYGVKD, per germline. The CDR3 contains 13 residues. Trimming pared 0 bases from V and 5 bases from J, leaving 7 bases between. Written as DNA, the CDR3 is TGTGCCATCAGTGAGTCACAGGAGACTGAAGCTTTCTTT. Protein sequence: CAISESQETEAFF.

This clonotype was observed a handful of times. This sequence joins TRBV10-3 and TRBJ1-2; weak D call: TRBD1 (6 bases). The CDR3 covers 14 residues. Germline V CDR1 and CDR2: ENHRY, SYGVKD. The germline V and J ends were trimmed by 2 bases and 8 bases, with 15 bases remaining between them. The CDR3 bases are TGTGCCATCAGTGAGGAAGGACAGCCTGAAGGCTACACCTTC. Its translation is CAISEEGQPEGYTF.

This clonotype was recorded a few times. V gene TRBV27 combines with J gene TRBJ1-2, with D tentatively TRBD1 (6 bases). The CDR3 runs 13 residues. V lost 5 bases to trimming and J lost 7 bases, with 14 bases between them. The germline gives CDR1 MNHEY, CDR2 SMNVEV (reference sequence). The CDR3 DNA reads TGTGCCAGCAGTGACGGGACAAGCTTTGGCTACACCTTC. This translates into CASSDGTSFGYTF.

This clonotype was seen only a few times. The chain links TRBV11-3 to TRBJ2-3, with 7 bases fitting TRBD1. The CDR3 contains 16 residues. Germline CDR1 reads SGHNT; CDR2 reads YENEEA. Losses at the gene ends were 4 bases for V and 0 bases for J; bases not matched to a gene: 7. This CDR3 reads CASSSREGASTDTQYF. DNA for the CDR3: TGTGCCAGCAGCTCCCGCGAGGGGGCTAGCACAGATACGCAGTATTTT.

The chain recombines TRBV6-6 with TRBJ2-6; perhaps TRBD1 as D (5 bases). Germline V gene data show CDR1 as MNHNY and CDR2 as SVGAGI (reference sequence). CDR3 length: 17 residues. Trimming removed 2 bases from V and 2 bases from J, with 13 bases in between. The CDR3 sequence: CASSYPDRSAGANVLTF. In DNA form, the CDR3 reads TGTGCCAGCAGTTACCCAGACAGATCCGCTGGGGCCAACGTCCTGACTTTC.

By frequency in the sample, this clonotype is large. This chain uses TRBV6-4 with TRBJ2-3, with 10 bases matching TRBD2. This CDR3 contains 15 residues. The trim removed 5 bases at V and 5 bases at J, leaving 7 bases unmatched. Germline assignment: CDR1 MRHNA and CDR2 SNTAGT. CDR3 amino acids: CASSPASGSGDTQYF. CDR3 sequence (DNA): TGTGCCAGCAGTCCGGCTAGCGGGAGTGGAGATACGCAGTATTTT.

This clonotype came up a few times. J is TRBJ2-1 and V is TRBV7-6; TRBD2 aligns across 12 bases. The germline gives CDR1 SGHVS, CDR2 FNYEAQ. This CDR3 spans 17 amino acids. The junction had 8 bases not matched to a gene; V was cut back by 4 bases and J by 4 bases. This CDR3 reads CASSSVLAGGKYNEQFF. Here the CDR3 DNA reads TGTGCCAGCAGCTCTGTCCTAGCGGGGGGGAAATACAATGAGCAGTTCTTC.

There are many counts of this clonotype. This rearrangement joins TRBV4-2 to TRBJ2-1; 14 bases agree with TRBD2. V lost 1 base and J lost 5; bases outside the gene matches: 16. The CDR3 consists of 21 residues. CDR1 and CDR2 (germline): LGHNA, YNFKEQ. As DNA, the CDR3 is TGTGCCAGCAGCCAAGTGGCCCCGACTAGCGGGGGGGCCGGTCCACACAATGAGCAGTTCTTC. This gives the protein CASSQVAPTSGGAGPHNEQFF.

The chain joins TRBV4-1 to TRBJ2-2, with D tentatively TRBD1 or TRBD2 (5 bases each). With 2 bases removed from V and 4 bases from J, the gap between germline ends came to 17 bases. Germline V CDR1 and CDR2: MGHRA, YSYEKL. The CDR3 sequence is 17 residues long. The CDR3 spells CASSQRLGTGPTGELFF. CDR3 bases: TGCGCCAGCAGCCAAAGATTGGGGACCGGGCCCACCGGGGAGCTGTTTTTT.

This clonotype was seen repeatedly, ten times or more. The DNA for the CDR3 is TGTGCCAGCAGCTTTACTGGAGAGGGGGTCCTGAACACTGAAGCTTTCTTT. Its translation is CASSFTGEGVLNTEAFF. The chain is built from TRBV7-2 and TRBJ1-1; maybe TRBD1 (6 bases). Between the trimmed V and J ends, which lost 3 bases and 0 bases, there was a span of 17 bases. The germline CDR1 and CDR2 sequences are SGHTA and FQGNSA. The CDR3 is 17 amino acids.

The rearrangement links TRBV20-1 to TRBJ2-7; 11 nucleotides agree with TRBD1. The germline CDR1 and CDR2 sequences are DFQATT and SNEGSKA (reference sequence). The CDR3 spans 15 residues. V lost 0 bases to trimming and J lost 3 bases; unmatched junction nucleotides: 4. The CDR3 DNA follows: TGCAGTGCTAGAGACCGGGACAGGGGGGGCTACGAGCAGTACTTC. Translating it yields CSARDRDRGGYEQYF.

In this sample, this clonotype turned up a few times. The chain has TRBV12-3 or TRBV12-4 and TRBJ2-7; 8 bases agree with TRBD2. V lost 6 bases and J lost 12; bases outside the gene matches: 7. The CDR3 totals 11 residues. The CDR3, as DNA: TGTGCCAGCAGCACTAGCGGCCAGAGGTACTTC. This gives the protein CASSTSGQRYF.

This chain uses TRBV2 with TRBJ1-4; D call uncertain. Trimming cost V 7 bases and J 0 bases, with 6 bases left between them. The V gene's germline CDR1 is SNHLY and CDR2 FYNNEI. The CDR3 is 13 residues long. The CDR3 DNA sequence: TGTGCCAGCAACCACCCAACTAATGAAAAACTGTTTTTT. This gives the protein CASNHPTNEKLFF.

In this sample, this clonotype turned up a few times. The genes are TRBV27 and TRBJ2-1; no definite D call. This CDR3 spans 13 amino acids. Deletions cut 5 bases from V and 5 bases from J, with 10 bases between. CDR1 is MNHEY and CDR2 is SMNVEV in the germline V gene (reference sequence). The CDR3 DNA follows: TGTGCCAGCAGTCCGCCCAATGACAATGAGCAGTTCTTC. Translated, it gives CASSPPNDNEQFF.

The gene calls are TRBV11-1 and TRBJ2-1, with 14 bases identical to TRBD2. The CDR3 runs 18 residues. V shed 0 bases, J shed 4 bases, and the junction held 5 bases outside the gene matches. Germline-derived CDR1 and CDR2 are SGHAT and FQDESV (reference sequence). CDR3 region: CASSLAGLAGAGYNEQFF. DNA for the CDR3: TGTGCCAGCAGCTTAGCGGGACTAGCGGGGGCCGGGTACAATGAGCAGTTCTTC.

This clonotype has only a few counts. The V gene is TRBV7-4, the J gene TRBJ2-3; TRBD2 aligns across 10 bases. The V segment lost 1 base and the J segment 5 bases; nucleotides outside the gene matches: 9. Germline-derived CDR1 and CDR2 are SGHVT and SQSDAQ. The CDR3 contains 17 residues. In nucleotides, the CDR3 is TGTGCCAGCAGCTTAGTGGCCAGCGGGGGGGCGGAAGATACGCAGTATTTT. This codes for CASSLVASGGAEDTQYF. Filled out from reference TRBV7-4 and TRBJ2-3, the complete variable domain reads GAGVSQSPRYKVAKRGRDVALRCDSISGHVTLYWYRQTLGQGSEVLTYSQSDAQRDKSGRPSGRFSAERPERSVSTLKIQRTEQGDSAVYLCASSLVASGGAEDTQYFGPGTRLTVL.

The chain links TRBV7-8 to TRBJ2-2; TRBD2 matches at 10 bases. The CDR3 has 15 residues. V lost 5 bases, J lost 4 bases, and 4 bases stayed unmatched. Germline CDR1 is SGHVS and CDR2 is FQNEAQ. The DNA for the CDR3 is TGTGCCAGCAGCCTAAGCGGGGGGGCCACCGGGGAGCTGTTTTTT. It encodes CASSLSGGATGELFF.

The gene calls are TRBV10-3 and TRBJ2-7; D is ambiguous. Germline V gives CDR1 ENHRY, CDR2 SYGVKD. V lost 9 bases, J lost 6 bases, and 24 bases lay in between. This CDR3 contains 15 residues. The CDR3 DNA reads as TGTGCCATTTCTTTCGCCAGAGAAGGCGAAGGCGAGCAGTACTTC. As protein: CAISFAREGEGEQYF.

V usage is TRBV4-1 and J usage is TRBJ1-4; D ambiguous. CDR3 length: 16 amino acids. V was shortened by 2 bases and J by 0 bases, with 10 bases between the two germline ends. Germline values: CDR1 MGHRA, CDR2 YSYEKL. CDR3 sequence: CASSQPDRTTNEKLFF. The CDR3 coding sequence is TGCGCCAGCAGCCAACCCGACCGAACAACTAATGAAAAACTGTTTTTT.